The clone carrying this T cell receptor beta chain appeared many times. The antigen is not known. The ends were cut back, 8 bases at V and 6 bases at J, with 5 bases in the middle. The CDR3 contains 9 residues. Germline CDR1 and CDR2: SNHLY and FYNNEI. Diagnosis of hyperthyroidism was new in patients aged 18 to 65, and its duration was under 2 months. Template material for amplifying TCR beta CDR3 regions consisted of RNA transcripts. Initially, a first-round RT-PCR of the TCR CDR3 employed the HTBI primer set. TCRdb recomputed calls from the multiplex PCR reads with MiXCR, one row per CDR3 protein. The table includes under 400,000 distinct CDR3 sequences, approximately 25% detected once. The sample comes from a study of T cells in Graves' hyperthyroidism and ophthalmopathy. Study results and limitations: Researchers found most expanded thyroid clonotypes above 0.001 in blood as well. A model built on 13 V-J features separated ophthalmopathy from stable hyperthyroidism.

The specimen sequenced was blood. The chain employs TRBV2 and TRBJ2-7, with D perhaps given as TRBD1 or TRBD2 (5 bases each). This sequence originates from a man aged 50-59 years with Graves' hyperthyroidism. In DNA form, the CDR3 reads TGTGCCAGCGGGGGCGAGCAGTACTTC. It yields the protein CASGGEQYF.